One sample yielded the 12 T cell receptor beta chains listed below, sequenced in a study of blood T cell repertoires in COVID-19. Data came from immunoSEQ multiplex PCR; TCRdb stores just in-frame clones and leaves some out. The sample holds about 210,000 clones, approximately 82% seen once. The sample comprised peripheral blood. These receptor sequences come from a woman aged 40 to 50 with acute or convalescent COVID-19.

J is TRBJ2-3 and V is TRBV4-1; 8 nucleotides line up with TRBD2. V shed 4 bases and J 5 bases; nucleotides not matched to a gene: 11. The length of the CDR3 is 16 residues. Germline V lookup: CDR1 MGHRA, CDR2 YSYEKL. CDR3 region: CASSPYGGARGDTQYF. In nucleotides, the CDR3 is TGCGCCAGCAGCCCTTACGGGGGGGCCAGGGGAGATACGCAGTATTTT.

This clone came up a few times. DNA of the CDR3: TGTGCCAGCAGTTTGGGGGGGGCTAACGAGCAGTACTTC. Residues: CASSLGGANEQYF. This chain joins TRBV27 and TRBJ2-7, with a possible D match to TRBD2 (7 bases). The germline V gene has CDR1 MNHEY and CDR2 SMNVEV (reference sequence). This CDR3 is built from 13 residues. Deletions cut 3 bases from V and 5 bases from J, with 11 bases between.

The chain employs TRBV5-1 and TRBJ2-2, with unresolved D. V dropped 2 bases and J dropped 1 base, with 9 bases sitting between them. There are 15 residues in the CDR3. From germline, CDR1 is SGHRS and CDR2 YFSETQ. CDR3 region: CASSLLTQNTGELFF. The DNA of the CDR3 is TGCGCCAGCAGCTTACTAACTCAGAACACCGGGGAGCTGTTTTTT.

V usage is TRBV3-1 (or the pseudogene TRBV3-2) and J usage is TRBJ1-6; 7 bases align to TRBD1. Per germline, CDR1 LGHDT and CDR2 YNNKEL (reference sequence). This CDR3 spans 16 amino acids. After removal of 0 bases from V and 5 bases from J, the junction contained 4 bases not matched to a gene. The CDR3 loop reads CASSQEGTANNSPLHF. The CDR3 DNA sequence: TGTGCCAGCAGCCAAGAGGGGACAGCCAATAATTCACCCCTCCACTTT.

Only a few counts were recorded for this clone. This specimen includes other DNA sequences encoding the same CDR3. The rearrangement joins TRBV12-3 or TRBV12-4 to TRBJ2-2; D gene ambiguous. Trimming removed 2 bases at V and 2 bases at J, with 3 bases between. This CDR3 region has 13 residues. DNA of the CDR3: TGTGCCAGCAGTTTACAAAACACCGGGGAGCTGTTTTTT. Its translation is CASSLQNTGELFF.

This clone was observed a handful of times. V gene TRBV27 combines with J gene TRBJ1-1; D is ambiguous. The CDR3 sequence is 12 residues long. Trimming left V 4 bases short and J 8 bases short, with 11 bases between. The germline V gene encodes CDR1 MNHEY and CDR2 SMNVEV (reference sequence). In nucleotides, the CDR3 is TGTGCCAGCAGTTACCCCGGTCGGGAAGCTTTCTTT. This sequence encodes CASSYPGREAFF.

The chain's CDR3 is CASSPPGNRGEAFF. CDR3 nucleotide sequence: TGTGCCAGCTCACCTCCCGGGAACAGGGGTGAAGCTTTCTTT. V usage is TRBV18 and J usage is TRBJ1-1, with 7 nucleotides matching TRBD1. V dropped 3 bases and J dropped 7; count of bases not matched to a gene: 8. The CDR3 loop spans 14 amino acids. Germline V gene sequence: CDR1 KGHSH, CDR2 LQKENI. The variable domain in full, completed from reference TRBV18 and TRBJ1-1, reads NAGVMQNPRHLVRRRGQEARLRCSPMKGHSHVYWYRQLPEEGLKFMVYLQKENIIDESGMPKERFSAEFPKEGPSILRIQQVVRGDSAAYFCASSPPGNRGEAFFGQGTRLTVV.

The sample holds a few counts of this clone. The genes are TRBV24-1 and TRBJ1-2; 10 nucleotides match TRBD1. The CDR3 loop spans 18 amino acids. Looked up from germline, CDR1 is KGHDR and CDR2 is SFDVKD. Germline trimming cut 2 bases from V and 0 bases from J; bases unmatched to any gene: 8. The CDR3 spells CATSDSRGQGGANYGYTF. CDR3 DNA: TGTGCCACCAGTGATTCTAGAGGACAGGGGGGAGCTAACTATGGCTACACCTTC.

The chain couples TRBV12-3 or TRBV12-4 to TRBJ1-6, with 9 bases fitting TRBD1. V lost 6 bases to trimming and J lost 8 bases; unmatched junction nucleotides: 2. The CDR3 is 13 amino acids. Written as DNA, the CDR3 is TGTGCCAGCAGGCGGGACAGGGATTCACCCCTCCACTTT. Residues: CASRRDRDSPLHF.

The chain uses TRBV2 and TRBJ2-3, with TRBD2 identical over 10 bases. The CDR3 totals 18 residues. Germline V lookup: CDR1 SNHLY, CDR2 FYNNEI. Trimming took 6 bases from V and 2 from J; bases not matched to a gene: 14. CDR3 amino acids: CASRPFSGRRPATDTQYF. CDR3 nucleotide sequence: TGTGCCAGCAGGCCCTTTAGCGGGAGGAGGCCCGCCACAGATACGCAGTATTTT.

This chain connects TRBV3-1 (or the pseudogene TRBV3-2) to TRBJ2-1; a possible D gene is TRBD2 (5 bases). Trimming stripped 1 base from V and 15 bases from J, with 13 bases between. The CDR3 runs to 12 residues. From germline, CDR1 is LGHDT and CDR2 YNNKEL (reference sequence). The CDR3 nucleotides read TGTGCCAGCAGCCAAGGAGGGCTTTTCTGGTTCTTC. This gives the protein CASSQGGLFWFF.

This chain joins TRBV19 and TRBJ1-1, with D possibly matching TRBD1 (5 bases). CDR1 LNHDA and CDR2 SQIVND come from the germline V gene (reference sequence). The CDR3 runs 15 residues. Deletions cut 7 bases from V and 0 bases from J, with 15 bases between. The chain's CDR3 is CASTSDTIMNTEAFF. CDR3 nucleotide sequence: TGTGCCAGTACCTCGGACACTATCATGAACACTGAAGCTTTCTTT.